Presented here are 3 T cell receptor beta chains from one specimen sequenced in a study of blood T cell repertoires in COVID-19. Libraries were prepared by immunoSEQ multiplex PCR; TCRdb keeps only in-frame clonotypes and omits some of them. The repertoire holds over 85,000 clones, with roughly nine tenths as singletons. What was sequenced was peripheral blood. Receptor source: a man aged 50 to 59 with active COVID-19.

V usage is TRBV10-3 and J usage is TRBJ2-1; 9 bases fit TRBD2. V lost 7 bases and J lost 6; bases outside the gene matches: 10. Germline V gene lookup returns CDR1 ENHRY and CDR2 SYGVKD. The CDR3 is 15 amino acids. Here the CDR3 reads CAINPSAGGFNEQFF. CDR3 sequence (DNA): TGTGCCATCAACCCCTCAGCGGGGGGTTTCAATGAGCAGTTCTTC.

This clone showed up just once. V gene TRBV6-6 combines with J gene TRBJ1-1; D remains ambiguous. The CDR3 is 15 amino acids. In germline, CDR1 is MNHNY, CDR2 SVGAGI (reference sequence). Trimming stripped 0 bases from V and 5 bases from J, with 13 bases between. CDR3 coding DNA: TGTGCCAGCAGTTACTCTTCGGGGTTAAGAACTGAAGCTTTCTTT. It specifies CASSYSSGLRTEAFF.

The chain combines TRBV27 with TRBJ2-2; TRBD1 agrees at 7 bases. Germline assignment: CDR1 MNHEY and CDR2 SMNVEV (reference sequence). V lost 7 bases to trimming and J lost 4 bases; unmatched junction nucleotides: 18. The CDR3 is made up of 18 amino acids. CDR3 residues: CASTLLKGRGRVTGELFF. The CDR3 coding sequence is TGTGCCAGCACCCTCCTAAAGGGAAGGGGGCGCGTCACCGGGGAGCTGTTTTTT.